This is a list of T cell receptor beta chains from one sample in a study of cytomegalovirus exposure and HLA in healthy donors. TCRdb keeps only in-frame clones here, not all; method: immunoSEQ multiplex PCR. The top ten hold about 8% of the sample, which has roughly 110,000 clones, 60% to 75% seen once. The sample taken for sequencing was PBMCs. The receptors were gathered from a man under 40 in good health and CMV-seronegative. The CDR3 runs from the conserved cysteine through the conserved F or W. A D gene is named only where the DNA matches it firmly.

TRBD1 19 TRBV7-9 CASSRSYSGSSTGRNGYTF
- 11 TRBV6-1 CASSEDSRTFF
TRBD2 13 TRBV6-5 CASSYVSSGEQYF
TRBD2 17 TRBV5-8 CASSLGTSGATHNEQFF
- 17 TRBV15 CATSRDAPGQSTDTQYF
TRBD1 14 TRBV19 CASSIIGGTEKLFF
- 14 TRBV11-3 CASSLSFPGYRAFF
TRBD1 15 TRBV10-3 CASSYSSQGAGGYTF
- 15 TRBV28 CASSLFGSGANVLTF
- 13 TRBV9 CASSGGNGFKAFF
- 15 TRBV7-9 CASSVGAVLTGELFF
- 18 TRBV21-1 CASTKGCPRAKVNQPQHF
TRBD1 18 TRBV28 CASSFNRGTGANTDTQYF
- 16 TRBV4-2 CASSQVQVNRLETQYF
- 14 TRBV27 CASSFDSSSSEAFF
TRBD2 15 TRBV6-1 CASSRTSGEYNEQFF
TRBD2 15 TRBV15 CATSRAGLAVDTQYF
- 12 TRBV29-1 CSVETANYEQYF
- 14 TRBV6-1 CASSVVLMNTEAFF
- 14 TRBV28 CASMRGGSNTEAFF
TRBD1 17 TRBV30 CAWSGGDRGATNEKLFF
TRBD1 14 TRBV19 CASRRDRDIHEQYF
- 18 TRBV28 CASSLGPAAGRKGNTIYF
TRBD2 14 TRBV29-1 CSVEKLAGYNEQFF
TRBD1 13 TRBV5-1 CASTETGGYGYTF
- 16 TRBV21-1 CASTQREGLWTGELFF
- 16 TRBV7-8 CASSLATGRETYEQYF
- 14 TRBV7-9 CASFRRGPTDTQYF
TRBD1 13 TRBV15 CATSRGDRVELFF
TRBD1 15 TRBV19 CASGPGTGGPDTQYF
TRBD1 14 TRBV7-2 CASSLGQGENIQYF
- 14 TRBV5-8 CAGLTMGGTDTQYF
- 13 TRBV10-3 CAISEDRNFEAFF
- 13 TRBV19 CASSTAGRSEQYF
TRBD1 14 TRBV19 CASSLTGDNQPQHF
- 15 TRBV5-6 CASSSGTANTGELFF